This T cell receptor beta chain was sequenced during a study of human T cells and chemical hapten exposure. Study information: Among samples, TCR yields varied mainly because of small differences in pooled library volume.

This clonotype was detected ten times or more. Its antigen is undetermined. The CDR3 runs to 15 residues. Trimming stripped 2 bases from V and 4 bases from J, with 15 bases between. Germline values: CDR1 DFQATT, CDR2 SNEGSKA (reference sequence). Time point: patch test 1, 2 weeks after DPC sensitization. This sample's treatment: therapeutic diphenylcyclopropenone sensitization with weekly scalp DPC. Whole-study findings and limits: Versus controls, expanded TCRs had significantly more large CDR3 similarity clusters.

In TCRdb, the RACE reads were re-called with MiXCR into one record per CDR3 protein. The table has fewer than 500,000 distinct CDR3 sequences, approximately 5% seen once. The chain is built from TRBV20-1 and TRBJ1-3, with no clear D. The receptor comes from a woman in her 50s with alopecia areata. Some clones in this sample may be carry-over from other donors' samples. The sequencing here drew on whole blood, taken in connection with sensitization to the hapten diphenylcyclopropenone (DPC). CDR3 DNA: TGCAGTGCTAGAACCCTAGACGCCGGAGGAAACACCATATATTTT. Its translation is CSARTLDAGGNTIYF.